This TCR beta chain derives from a study of blood T cell repertoires in COVID-19. Study overall: Spain, Italy and the United States supplied samples that represented acute and convalescent COVID-19. T cells, B-cell-depleted T cells, or PBMCs provided the cDNA or gDNA that served as material.

Original processing notes: The assay estimated nucleated cells by amplifying reference gene primers. TCRdb's table, derived via immunoSEQ multiplex PCR, lists solely in-frame clones and lacks some. V and J calls and clone size follow that table, whereas D and trimming were derived from the DNA. The sample has fewer than 300,000 clones, roughly nine tenths seen once; the top ten hold about 4%. Germline CDR1 reads KGHSH; CDR2 reads LQKENI. There are 15 residues in the CDR3. With 4 bases clipped from V and 3 bases from J, the junction kept 8 bases outside the gene matches. The J gene is TRBJ1-1, the V gene TRBV18; TRBD1 matches 7 bases. The material sequenced was peripheral blood. The TCR originated in a man in his sixties who had recovered from COVID-19. Here the CDR3 DNA reads TGTGCCAGCTCACAAATAGGGGGCGGCGACACTGAAGCTTTCTTT. Translation: CASSQIGGGDTEAFF.